Described below is a single T cell receptor (beta chain) sequence and its context. As yet, its antigen is unknown. This specimen belongs to a study of OX40 agonist ivuxolimab in advanced cancers. Study overall: The patients' treatment was ivuxolimab, an agonistic anti-OX40 (CD134) antibody. Participants averaged approximately 65 years of age (range about 23 to 79) and were roughly 80% male. Partial responses occurred in three patients (one hepatocellular carcinoma, two cutaneous melanoma). Whole-study results and caveats: CD8+ T cells showed, on average, more clonal expansion than CD4+ cells.

V lost 0 bases, J lost 6 bases, and 7 bases stayed unmatched. The CDR3 consists of 15 residues. Germline lookup yields CDR1 SGDLS and CDR2 YYNGEE. Assay: immunoSEQ multiplex PCR; the TCRdb copy retains only in-frame clones and omits some. The sample yields some 37,000 clones, around 90% seen once. The chain links TRBV9 to TRBJ2-3, with 7 bases aligning to TRBD2. The sequence came from an adult with an advanced solid tumor such as melanoma, head and neck, liver or kidney cancer. Sequenced here: CD4+ or CD8+ T cells sorted from blood, sampled in a trial of the OX40 agonist ivuxolimab. The CDR3 region is CASSVVAGEPDTQYF. CDR3 DNA: TGTGCCAGCAGCGTAGTTGCGGGAGAGCCCGATACGCAGTATTTT.